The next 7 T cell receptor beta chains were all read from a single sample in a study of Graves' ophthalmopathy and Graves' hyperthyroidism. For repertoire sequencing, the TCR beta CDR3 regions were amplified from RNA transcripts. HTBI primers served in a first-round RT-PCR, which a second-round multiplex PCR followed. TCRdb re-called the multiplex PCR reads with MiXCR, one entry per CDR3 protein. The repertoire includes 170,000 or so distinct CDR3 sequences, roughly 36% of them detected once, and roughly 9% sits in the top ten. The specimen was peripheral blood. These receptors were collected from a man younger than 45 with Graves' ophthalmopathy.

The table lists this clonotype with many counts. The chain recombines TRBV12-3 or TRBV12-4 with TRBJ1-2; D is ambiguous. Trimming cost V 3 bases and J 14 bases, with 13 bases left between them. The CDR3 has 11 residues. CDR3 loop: CASSFTGGKTF. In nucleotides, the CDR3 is TGTGCCAGCAGTTTTACCGGTGGTAAGACCTTC.

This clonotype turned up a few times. The CDR3 here is CASNANYGYTF. The CDR3 DNA sequence: TGTGCCAGCAATGCTAACTATGGCTACACCTTC. This chain uses TRBV28 with TRBJ1-2; D is uncertain. CDR3 length: 11 amino acids. Trimming removed 7 bases at V and 0 bases at J, with 3 bases between. Germline CDR1 is MDHEN and CDR2 is SYDVKM.

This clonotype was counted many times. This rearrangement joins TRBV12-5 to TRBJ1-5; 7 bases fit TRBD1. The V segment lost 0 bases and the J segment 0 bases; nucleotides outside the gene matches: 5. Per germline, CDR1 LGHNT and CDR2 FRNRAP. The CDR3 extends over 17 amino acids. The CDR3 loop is CASGLVRRGPSNQPQHF. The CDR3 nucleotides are TGTGCTAGTGGTTTGGTACGAAGGGGGCCTAGCAATCAGCCCCAGCATTTT.

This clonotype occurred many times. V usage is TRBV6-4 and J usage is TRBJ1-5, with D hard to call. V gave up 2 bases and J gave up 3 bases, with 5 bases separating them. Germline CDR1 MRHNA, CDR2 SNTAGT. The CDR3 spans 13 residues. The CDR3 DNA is TGTGCCAGCAGTGACAGTGACAATCAGCCCCAGCATTTT. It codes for CASSDSDNQPQHF.

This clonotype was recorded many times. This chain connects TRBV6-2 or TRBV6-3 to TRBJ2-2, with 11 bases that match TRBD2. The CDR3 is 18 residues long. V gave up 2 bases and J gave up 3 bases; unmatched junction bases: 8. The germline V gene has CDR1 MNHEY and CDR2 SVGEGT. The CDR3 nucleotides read TGTGCCAGCAGTTACCCTACTAGCGGGAGAGGGGACACCGGGGAGCTGTTTTTT. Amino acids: CASSYPTSGRGDTGELFF.

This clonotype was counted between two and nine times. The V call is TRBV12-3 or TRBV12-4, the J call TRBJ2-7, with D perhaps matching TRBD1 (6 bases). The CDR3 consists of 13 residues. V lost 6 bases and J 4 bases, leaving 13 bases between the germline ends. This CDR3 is CASRAGAEYEQYF. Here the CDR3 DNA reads TGTGCCAGCAGAGCAGGGGCTGAGTACGAGCAGTACTTC.

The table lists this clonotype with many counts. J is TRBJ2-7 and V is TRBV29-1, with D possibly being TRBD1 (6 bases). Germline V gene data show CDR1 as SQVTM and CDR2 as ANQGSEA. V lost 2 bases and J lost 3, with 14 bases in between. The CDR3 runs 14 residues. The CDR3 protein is CSVEHRDKGYEQYF. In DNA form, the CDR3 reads TGCAGCGTTGAACATCGGGACAAGGGCTACGAGCAGTACTTC.